This entry features one TCR beta chain sequence. The antigen remains unidentified. These data belong to a study of cytomegalovirus exposure and HLA in healthy donors. General study results and limits: Later examination showed HLA-associated TCR beta chains had greater clonal expansion than equally common others. The authors listed 150 or so TCR beta chains as cytomegalovirus-associated. Testing in vitro showed a few CMV-associated chains specific for CMV antigens.

Healthy bone marrow donors made up the donor group. Vbeta (60) and Jbeta (13) primers were used in the PCR. Only in-frame clones appear in the TCRdb table, and some are missing; sequencing was by immunoSEQ multiplex PCR. Here the sample spans fewer than 100,000 clones, roughly 73% being singletons. Germline V gene lookup returns CDR1 SGDLS and CDR2 YYNGEE. The CDR3 sequence is 21 residues long. Germline trimming cut 4 bases from V and 0 bases from J; bases unmatched to any gene: 19. The clonotype originates from a male donor in good health and CMV-seropositive. This chain connects TRBV9 to TRBJ2-3; 11 bases fit TRBD1. The sample was PBMCs. The chain's CDR3 is CASSPTSWDRGRLASTDTQYF. The CDR3 nucleotides read TGTGCCAGCAGCCCTACCTCCTGGGACAGGGGGAGACTCGCTAGCACAGATACGCAGTATTTT.